This T cell receptor (beta chain) was captured by sequencing in a study of T cells after yellow fever vaccination. Notes on the study in general: Contamination by abundant bulk-population clonotypes could be present in FACS-sorted repertoires. Most primary-vaccination clones reappeared after the booster (about 95% CD4, about 87% CD8). A weaker secondary response peaked on day 5, the primary on day 15.

TCRdb fed the 5' RACE reads into MiXCR, producing one record per CDR3 protein. The table records just over 300,000 distinct CDR3 sequences, roughly 3.5% of them present only once. This CDR3 has 9 residues. The germline gives CDR1 SGHTA, CDR2 FQGNSA. This clonotype was recorded at least ten times. Its antigen is undetermined. Germline is not matched at one junction end, which may reflect a read error. J is TRBJ2-1 and V is TRBV7-2; D gene unclear. The sequence was collected from a man aged 18 to 29 who received the YFV17D yellow fever vaccine. The material was PBMCs, obtained on the day of the yellow fever booster vaccination. The CDR3 reads CASSRGTQF. The CDR3 coding sequence is TGTGCCAGCAGCCGAGGAACGCAATTC.